This T cell receptor (beta chain) emerged from a study of CD8 T cells in Susac syndrome. Study findings and constraints: As the study acknowledged, the number of individuals who were part of its TCR sequencing and HLA analysis was relatively small.

From blood CD8+ and CD4+ T cells, the TCR beta chain was sequenced. Negative magnetic isolation gave CD8+ and CD4+ cells; FACS enriched CD8+ TEMRA. A word on this clonotype: The antigen is undetermined.

V was pared by 4 bases and J by 5 bases, with 6 bases of the junction left unmatched. The CDR3 has 16 amino acids. Germline V gene lookup returns CDR1 SGDLS and CDR2 YYNGEE. With random hexamers, reverse transcription was performed on roughly 0.5 to 1 ug of RNA. A single record per CDR3 protein comes from TCRdb applying MiXCR to the immunoSEQ multiplex PCR reads. The sample records approximately 200,000 distinct CDR3 sequences, about 94% being singletons. This sequence originates from a human donor with multiple sclerosis. The chain uses TRBV9 and TRBJ2-2; TRBD2 matches at 12 bases. Specimen: CD8+ T cells from PBMCs. CDR3: CASSSPTSGGTGELFF. DNA of the CDR3: TGTGCCAGCAGCTCTCCGACTAGCGGGGGTACCGGGGAGCTGTTTTTT.